Each of the 18 T cell receptor beta chains below was sequenced from the same sample in a study of shared clonotypes between healthy human individuals. Repertoires were generated with immunoSEQ multiplex PCR, while TCRdb's copy carries only in-frame clones and drops some. The sample has over 1.5 million clones, 95% to 99% seen once. The material sequenced was naive CD4+ T cells sorted from blood. Subset in this sample: CD45RA+ positively selected. The receptors come from a man aged 25 to 40 in good health.

The chain couples TRBV27 to TRBJ2-7, with D tentatively TRBD2 (5 bases). Germline V gene sequence: CDR1 MNHEY, CDR2 SMNVEV (reference sequence). The germline V and J ends were trimmed by 5 bases and 3 bases, with 17 bases remaining between them. The CDR3 length is 15 residues. This CDR3 is CASSIDLTGDYEQYF. The CDR3 DNA sequence: TGTGCCAGCAGTATCGACCTAACCGGGGACTACGAGCAGTACTTC.

This clone was observed a single time. The J gene is TRBJ1-1, the V gene TRBV20-1; D gene uncertain. The CDR3 runs to 11 residues. The V end was cut by 3 bases, the J end by 5 bases, with 7 bases between. Germline V gene data show CDR1 as DFQATT and CDR2 as SNEGSKA (reference sequence). The CDR3 region is CSASSITEAFF. Here the CDR3 DNA reads TGCAGTGCTAGCAGTATTACTGAAGCTTTCTTT.

The chain employs TRBV19 and TRBJ2-3, with TRBD2 as a possible D gene (6 bases). The CDR3 loop spans 13 amino acids. Trimming left V 11 bases short and J 2 bases short, with 14 bases between. Germline CDR1 and CDR2: LNHDA and SQIVND (reference sequence). The CDR3 DNA sequence: TGTGCCGCCGGGAGAGGCCCCACAGATACGCAGTATTTT. Translating gives CAAGRGPTDTQYF.

The chain uses TRBV9 and TRBJ2-3; no reliable D call. Germline CDR1 and CDR2: SGDLS and YYNGEE. The CDR3 spans 14 residues. Trimming took 0 bases from V and 2 from J, leaving 7 bases between them. The CDR3 sequence is CASSVVWDTDTQYF. CDR3 bases: TGTGCCAGCAGCGTAGTCTGGGACACAGATACGCAGTATTTT.

The CDR3 spells CASSTRPEGELFF. In DNA, the CDR3 is TGTGCCAGCAGCACCCGACCCGAAGGGGAGCTGTTTTTT. The chain uses TRBV11-3 and TRBJ2-2; no clear D gene. The germline gives CDR1 SGHNT, CDR2 YENEEA. V was trimmed by 5 bases and J by 8 bases, leaving 12 bases between them. The length of the CDR3 is 13 residues.

CDR3 bases: TGTGCCAGCAGTCCACTAGCGCCCGTATACTACGAGCAGTACTTC. This encodes CASSPLAPVYYEQYF. The V call is TRBV28, the J call TRBJ2-7; 7 nucleotides agree with TRBD2. V shed 5 bases, J shed 3 bases, and the junction held 10 bases outside the gene matches. Germline values: CDR1 MDHEN, CDR2 SYDVKM. The length of the CDR3 is 15 residues.

The CDR3 is CASSQVGTPSYNEQFF. CDR3 sequence (DNA): TGTGCCAGCAGCCAAGTTGGAACGCCCTCCTACAATGAGCAGTTCTTC. The chain recombines TRBV4-2 with TRBJ2-1; no clear D. V lost 1 base to trimming and J lost 0 bases, with 10 bases between them. The germline gives CDR1 LGHNA, CDR2 YNFKEQ. The CDR3 runs 16 residues.

The CDR3 sequence is CASSPQGSGGDTQYF. The CDR3 DNA is TGTGCCAGCAGTCCACAGGGCTCTGGCGGAGATACGCAGTATTTT. This rearrangement joins TRBV28 to TRBJ2-3; D may be TRBD1 (6 bases). V lost 5 bases and J lost 5, with 17 bases in between. CDR1 and CDR2 from the germline V gene are MDHEN and SYDVKM. This CDR3 has 15 residues. The full variable domain, in which reference TRBV28 and TRBJ2-3 provide the parts outside the CDR3, is DVKVTQSSRYLVKRTGEKVFLECVQDMDHENMFWYRQDPGLGLRLIYFSYDVKMKEKGDIPEGYSVSREKKERFSLILESASTNQTSMYLCASSPQGSGGDTQYFGPGTRLTVL.

V gene TRBV27 combines with J gene TRBJ2-3; 7 bases match TRBD2. Trimming took 0 bases from V and 6 from J; bases not matched to a gene: 21. Germline loops: CDR1 MNHEY, CDR2 SMNVEV (reference sequence). This CDR3 spans 20 amino acids. The CDR3, as DNA: TGTGCCAGCAGTTTATCCCTTAGGAGGGACTTTGGGGGACTAAACGATACGCAGTATTTT. It codes for CASSLSLRRDFGGLNDTQYF.

V and J are TRBV6-1 and TRBJ2-3; 10 bases align to TRBD2. With V trimmed by 9 bases and J by 1 base, 7 bases remained unmatched. This CDR3 comprises 15 residues. Germline V gene lookup returns CDR1 MNHNS and CDR2 SASEGT. The CDR3 bases are TGTGCCAGTGGGATAGCGGGAGGTCGCACAGATACGCAGTATTTT. Residues: CASGIAGGRTDTQYF.

This chain links TRBV4-3 with TRBJ2-7; D gene uncertain. CDR1 LGHNA and CDR2 YSLEER come from the germline V gene. The CDR3 runs 16 residues. V lost 0 bases to trimming and J lost 2 bases, with 14 bases between them. CDR3 coding DNA: TGCGCCAGCAGCCAAGATTGGAGTAGGCGAACCTACGAGCAGTACTTC. Translating gives CASSQDWSRRTYEQYF.

J is TRBJ2-7 and V is TRBV19, with TRBD2 matching over 7 bases. Germline V gene sequence: CDR1 LNHDA, CDR2 SQIVND (reference sequence). After removal of 6 bases from V and 6 bases from J, the junction contained 14 bases not matched to a gene. The CDR3 covers 15 residues. The CDR3 region has the DNA TGTGCCAGTAGCCCAGCGTGGCGGGAGAAGACCGAGCAGTACTTC. Its protein product is CASSPAWREKTEQYF. Together with reference TRBV19 and TRBJ2-7, the CDR3 gives the full variable domain: DGGITQSPKYLFRKEGQNVTLSCEQNLNHDAMYWYRQDPGQGLRLIYYSQIVNDFQKGDIAEGYSVSREKKESFPLTVTSAQKNPTAFYLCASSPAWREKTEQYFGPGTRLTVT.

The chain recombines TRBV7-9 with TRBJ2-1; D uncertain. This CDR3 has 15 amino acids. CDR1 and CDR2 (germline): SEHNR, FQNEAQ (reference sequence). Trimming removed 1 base from V and 0 bases from J, with 7 bases in between. The DNA of the CDR3 is TGTGCCAGCAGCTTAGTACATAGCTCCTACAATGAGCAGTTCTTC. Amino acid sequence: CASSLVHSSYNEQFF.

Details on this clone: The germline gene is not matched at one end of the junction; a read error may be the cause. This CDR3 is also generated by other DNA sequences in the sample. The chain recombines TRBV7-8 with TRBJ2-4; D remains ambiguous. The CDR3 has 9 amino acids. From germline, CDR1 is SGHVS and CDR2 FQNEAQ. The CDR3 spells CASSPYLPF. The DNA for the CDR3 is TGTGCCAGCAGCCCCTATCTCCCCTTC. The full variable domain, rest sourced from reference TRBV7-8 and TRBJ2-4, is GAGVSQSPRYKVAKRGQDVALRCDPISGHVSLFWYQQALGQGPEFLTYFQNEAQLDKSGLPSDRFFAERPEGSVSTLKIQRTQQEDSAVYLCASSPYLPFGAGTRLSVL.

J is TRBJ2-5 and V is TRBV29-1, with D hard to call. With 2 bases removed from V and 1 base from J, the gap between germline ends came to 11 bases. Germline V CDR1 and CDR2: SQVTM, ANQGSEA. The CDR3 is 14 amino acids. CDR3: CSVESRVLQETQYF. The DNA for the CDR3 is TGCAGCGTTGAATCTCGGGTCCTCCAAGAGACCCAGTACTTC.

The rearrangement joins TRBV5-4 to TRBJ1-1; no definite D call. Trimming took 4 bases from V and 1 from J, leaving 11 bases between them. The germline V gene has CDR1 SGHNT and CDR2 YYREEE (reference sequence). This CDR3 has 14 amino acids. In nucleotides, the CDR3 is TGTGCCAGCAGCACCCGACGGCCGAACACTGAAGCTTTCTTT. It translates to CASSTRRPNTEAFF. Drawing the rest from reference TRBV5-4 and TRBJ1-1, the complete variable domain is ETGVTQSPTHLIKTRGQQVTLRCSSQSGHNTVSWYQQALGQGPQFIFQYYREEENGRGNFPPRFSGLQFPNYSSELNVNALELDDSALYLCASSTRRPNTEAFFGQGTRLTVV.

The rearrangement uses TRBV7-6 and TRBJ2-7; possibly TRBD1 or TRBD2 for D (6 bases each). Germline CDR1 is SGHVS and CDR2 is FNYEAQ. The length of the CDR3 is 15 residues. Trimming took 3 bases from V and 0 from J, leaving 12 bases between them. The CDR3 DNA sequence: TGTGCCAGCAGCTTGGGAGGACAGTACTCCTACGAGCAGTACTTC. It specifies CASSLGGQYSYEQYF.

This chain connects TRBV7-9 to TRBJ1-2; no definite D call. The CDR3 has 14 amino acids. The V gene's germline CDR1 is SEHNR and CDR2 FQNEAQ (reference sequence). V was clipped by 1 base and J by 6 bases, with 12 bases between them. The CDR3 nucleotides read TGTGCCAGCAGCTTAGTTTTAGGGATTAATGGCTACACCTTC. It is translated as CASSLVLGINGYTF.